A single sample is the source of the 3 T cell receptor beta chains below, sequenced in a study of Graves' ophthalmopathy and Graves' hyperthyroidism. The authors amplified TCR beta CDR3 regions, and they did so from RNA transcripts for repertoire sequencing. The authors performed first-round RT-PCR with HTBI primers and then a second-round multiplex PCR. A single record per CDR3 protein comes from TCRdb applying MiXCR to the multiplex PCR reads. The sample shows roughly 50,000 distinct CDR3 sequences, around 45% of them seen only once. Sequences were obtained from peripheral blood. The receptors were gathered from an adult man with Graves' ophthalmopathy.

This clonotype was counted at least ten times. This sequence joins TRBV20-1 and TRBJ2-5; D remains ambiguous. Germline-derived CDR1 and CDR2 are DFQATT and SNEGSKA (reference sequence). V was shortened by 6 bases and J by 5 bases, with 22 bases between the two germline ends. The CDR3 extends over 15 amino acids. This chain's CDR3 is CSAGKPGRPGETQYF. CDR3 nucleotide sequence: TGCAGTGCGGGGAAGCCTGGCCGGCCGGGCGAGACCCAGTACTTC.

This clonotype was found many times. This chain uses TRBV6-1 with TRBJ2-1; 8 bases line up with TRBD2. The CDR3 extends over 17 amino acids. V dropped 6 bases and J dropped 0; count of bases not matched to a gene: 10. CDR1 and CDR2 from the germline V gene are MNHNS and SASEGT. The CDR3 region has the DNA TGTGCCAGCAGCGCTATTAGCGGGACAAACTCCTACAATGAGCAGTTCTTC. Protein sequence: CASSAISGTNSYNEQFF.

The gene calls are TRBV20-1 and TRBJ1-4; TRBD1 aligns across 9 bases. With 3 bases clipped from V and 8 bases from J, the junction kept 4 bases outside the gene matches. Germline V gene sequence: CDR1 DFQATT, CDR2 SNEGSKA (reference sequence). The CDR3 has 13 amino acids. CDR3 DNA: TGCAGTGCTAGGGGACAGGGAAGAGAAAAACTGTTTTTT. It is translated as CSARGQGREKLFF.